Presented here are 29 T cell receptor beta chains from one specimen sequenced in a study of blood T cell repertoires in COVID-19. This table comes from immunoSEQ multiplex PCR, and its TCRdb copy is limited to in-frame clones, with some not included. The sample shows 300,000 to 350,000 clones, more than 85% of them seen only once. The sample taken for sequencing was PBMCs or T cells enriched from blood (not recorded which). These receptors were taken from a woman in her thirties who had recovered from COVID-19.

This chain links TRBV5-1 with TRBJ2-2, with a weak D call TRBD1 (5 bases). CDR1 is SGHRS and CDR2 is YFSETQ in the germline V gene. The CDR3 spans 13 residues. The ends were cut back, 0 bases at V and 6 bases at J, with 6 bases in the middle. The CDR3 nucleotides read TGCGCCAGCAGCTTGGACAGGTCCGGGGAGCTGTTTTTT. Its protein is CASSLDRSGELFF.

The chain is built from TRBV7-6 and TRBJ2-1; 8 bases align to TRBD1. J gave up 4 bases and V 5 bases, and 7 bases lay outside the gene matches. The CDR3 runs to 15 residues. The germline CDR1 and CDR2 sequences are SGHVS and FNYEAQ. The CDR3 DNA is TGTGCCAGCAGCCTAGACAGGGGCCCTTACAATGAGCAGTTCTTC. Its protein is CASSLDRGPYNEQFF.

The rearrangement joins TRBV5-1 to TRBJ2-7; 9 bases are a match to TRBD1. Germline V gene lookup returns CDR1 SGHRS and CDR2 YFSETQ. After removal of 0 bases from V and 2 bases from J, the junction contained 0 bases not matched to a gene. This CDR3 is 14 amino acids long. CDR3 sequence reads: CASSLGDRAYEQYF. CDR3 in DNA: TGCGCCAGCAGCTTGGGGGACAGGGCCTACGAGCAGTACTTC.

This clone was seen only once. The V call is TRBV2, the J call TRBJ1-5; D gene unclear. CDR3 length: 13 residues. Germline CDR1 reads SNHLY; CDR2 reads FYNNEI. V shed 7 bases and J shed 0 bases, with 7 bases lying between them. Here the CDR3 reads CASNGDSNQPQHF. The CDR3 DNA sequence: TGTGCCAGCAACGGGGATAGCAATCAGCCCCAGCATTTT.

A note on this clone: Other DNA sequences of this sample code for an identical CDR3. The chain combines TRBV28 with TRBJ1-6, with D unclear. Trimming removed 5 bases at V and 3 bases at J, with 8 bases between. The germline CDR1 and CDR2 sequences are MDHEN and SYDVKM. The CDR3 spans 14 residues. Here the CDR3 reads CASSMTSYNSPLHF. The CDR3 DNA follows: TGTGCCAGCAGTATGACAAGCTATAATTCACCCCTCCACTTT.

The V gene is TRBV27, the J gene TRBJ2-1; 9 bases fit TRBD2. Germline CDR1 MNHEY, CDR2 SMNVEV (reference sequence). Germline trimming cut 8 bases from V and 2 bases from J; bases unmatched to any gene: 10. The CDR3 length is 16 residues. CDR3 coding DNA: TGTGCCAGCCGGCGGCTAAGCGGGGGGACCTACAATGAGCAGTTCTTC. Translation gives CASRRLSGGTYNEQFF.

The chain employs TRBV12-3 or TRBV12-4 and TRBJ2-3, with D unclear. The V gene lost 3 bases and the J gene lost 7 bases, with 8 bases spanning the gap. The CDR3 is made up of 12 amino acids. The CDR3 is CASSFRVNTQYF. In DNA form, the CDR3 reads TGTGCCAGCAGTTTTCGGGTTAATACGCAGTATTTT.

The chain links TRBV21-1 to TRBJ2-7; the table calls TRBD1, which could not be checked here. TRBV21-1 is classified as a pseudogene. The CDR3 totals 18 residues. CDR3 DNA sequence: TGTGCCAGCAGGTCCCGGGACAGGAAAAAACTTGGCATCTACGAGCAGTACTTC. Translation gives CASRSRDRKKLGIYEQYF.

The chain carries TRBV4-2 and TRBJ2-6; 7 nucleotides agree with TRBD1. The CDR3 spans 16 residues. Trimming removed 6 bases from V and 0 bases from J; junction bases left unmatched: 5. Per germline, CDR1 LGHNA and CDR2 YNFKEQ. Here the CDR3 DNA reads TGTGCCAGCAGAGGGACAGCCGCCTCTGGGGCCAACGTCCTGACTTTC. Its protein is CASRGTAASGANVLTF.

The genes are TRBV18 and TRBJ1-2, with 7 bases fitting TRBD1. Germline CDR1 KGHSH, CDR2 LQKENI. The trim removed 3 bases at V and 4 bases at J, leaving 14 bases unmatched. The CDR3 is 17 residues long. The CDR3 sequence is CASSPLSAGGSVYGYTF. CDR3 nucleotides: TGTGCCAGCTCACCCCTGTCGGCAGGGGGGTCTGTCTATGGCTACACCTTC.

This chain uses TRBV5-1 with TRBJ1-1; TRBD1 might be the D (6 bases). Trimming shortened V by 2 bases and J by 4 bases, and 12 bases separated the two germline ends. From germline, CDR1 is SGHRS and CDR2 YFSETQ. The CDR3 runs to 14 residues. The CDR3 DNA sequence: TGCGCCAGCAGCTTTTGGGGGCAGGGCACTGAAGCTTTCTTT. The encoded protein is CASSFWGQGTEAFF.

This chain links TRBV24-1 with TRBJ2-3; D is possibly TRBD2 (5 bases). The V and J ends lost 11 bases and 4 bases respectively, with 15 bases between them. Germline loops: CDR1 KGHDR, CDR2 SFDVKD. The CDR3 length is 13 residues. CDR3: CAIQRKGADTQYF. CDR3 in DNA: TGTGCCATCCAGCGGAAAGGCGCAGATACGCAGTATTTT.

This chain uses TRBV6-5 with TRBJ2-7; TRBD2 matches 11 bases. The CDR3 spans 14 residues. J lost 4 bases, V lost 6 bases, and 5 bases had no gene match. CDR1 is MNHEY and CDR2 is SVGAGI in the germline V gene. CDR3 sequence: CASSVAGGPYEQYF. The CDR3 coding sequence is TGTGCCAGCAGCGTAGCGGGGGGGCCGTACGAGCAGTACTTC.

The V call is TRBV18, the J call TRBJ1-5, with 8 bases matching TRBD1. Germline V gene data show CDR1 as KGHSH and CDR2 as LQKENI. V was clipped by 6 bases and J by 6 bases; unmatched bases: 4. CDR3 length equals 13 residues. CDR3 nucleotides: TGTGCCAGCTCTACGGACAGGGCTCAGCCCCAGCATTTT. This codes for CASSTDRAQPQHF.

The V call is TRBV12-3 or TRBV12-4, the J call TRBJ1-1, with no clear D. The CDR3 is 12 amino acids. V gave up 6 bases and J gave up 5 bases, with 10 bases separating them. The CDR3 sequence is CASSGYGTEAFF. The CDR3, as DNA: TGTGCCAGCAGCGGGTACGGAACTGAAGCTTTCTTT.

V usage is TRBV7-9 and J usage is TRBJ1-1; possibly TRBD1 for D (5 bases). Germline V CDR1 and CDR2: SEHNR, FQNEAQ (reference sequence). V lost 1 base, J lost 7 bases, and 7 bases lay in between. This CDR3 has 12 residues. The CDR3 loop reads CASSLVTGEAFF. As DNA, the CDR3 is TGTGCCAGCAGCTTAGTAACAGGTGAAGCTTTCTTT.

This clone was observed a single time. The genes are TRBV7-9 and TRBJ2-5, with 7 bases aligning to TRBD1. With V trimmed by 3 bases and J by 4 bases, 8 bases remained unmatched. Germline values: CDR1 SEHNR, CDR2 FQNEAQ (reference sequence). There are 15 residues in the CDR3. CDR3 amino acids: CASSLQMTGRETQYF. Written as DNA, the CDR3 is TGTGCCAGCAGCTTGCAGATGACAGGGAGAGAGACCCAGTACTTC.

Written as DNA, the CDR3 is TGCAGCGTTTCCAGGACTGAAGCTTTCTTT. Amino acid sequence: CSVSRTEAFF. The rearrangement joins TRBV29-1 to TRBJ1-1; D is unresolved. The CDR3 sequence is 10 residues long. V dropped 5 bases and J dropped 5 bases, with 6 bases sitting between them. In germline, CDR1 is SQVTM, CDR2 ANQGSEA.

The rearrangement joins TRBV6-2 or TRBV6-3 to TRBJ2-1; D remains unclear. The CDR3 length is 17 residues. From germline, CDR1 is MNHEY and CDR2 SVGEGT. Trimming removed 3 bases from V and 3 bases from J, with 18 bases in between. The CDR3 nucleotides read TGTGCCAGCAGTTATAGGCAGGCCGTCCCCTTCTACAATGAGCAGTTCTTC. Translating it yields CASSYRQAVPFYNEQFF.

A few counts support this clone. This chain joins TRBV24-1 and TRBJ1-2; 7 bases fit TRBD1. Germline V gives CDR1 KGHDR, CDR2 SFDVKD. V lost 4 bases to trimming and J lost 7 bases; unmatched junction nucleotides: 8. This CDR3 contains 14 residues. CDR3 in DNA: TGTGCCACCAGTGACTCCGGGACAGCGAGTGGCTACACCTTC. Residues: CATSDSGTASGYTF.

This clone occurred a few times. CDR3 sequence reads: CASINGGANTIYF. The CDR3 DNA follows: TGTGCCAGCATCAACGGAGGGGCAAACACCATATATTTT. This chain links TRBV28 with TRBJ1-3; weak D call: TRBD1 (5 bases). CDR1 and CDR2 from the germline V gene are MDHEN and SYDVKM. Trimming removed 7 bases at V and 6 bases at J, with 13 bases between. The CDR3 length is 13 residues.

The chain uses TRBV7-2 and TRBJ1-6; D is undetermined. The germline CDR1 and CDR2 sequences are SGHTA and FQGNSA. CDR3 length: 12 residues. V was cut by 2 bases and J by 11 bases, with 7 bases left in between. The CDR3 DNA reads TGTGCCAGCAGCTTACAATCGGCACCCCTCCACTTT. It specifies CASSLQSAPLHF.

V is TRBV7-2 and J is TRBJ2-1, with 10 bases aligning to TRBD2. Germline lookup yields CDR1 SGHTA and CDR2 FQGNSA. The V and J ends lost 7 bases and 10 bases, in that order; junction bases with no gene match: 7. The CDR3 extends over 13 amino acids. In DNA, the CDR3 is TGTGCCAGCACCCGGACTAGCGGACTCGAGCAGTTCTTC. Protein product: CASTRTSGLEQFF.

The genes are TRBV12-3 or TRBV12-4 and TRBJ1-2; D is uncertain. The CDR3 sequence is 12 residues long. Trimming took off 3 bases at V and 3 bases at J, with 5 bases between the two ends. The CDR3 nucleotides read TGTGCCAGCAGTTTGGCAGACTATGGCTACACCTTC. Its translation: CASSLADYGYTF.

The chain recombines TRBV7-9 with TRBJ1-1; D possibly corresponds to TRBD1 (5 bases). V lost 7 bases, J lost 5 bases, and 14 bases lay in between. The CDR3 loop spans 13 amino acids. Germline-derived CDR1 and CDR2 are SEHNR and FQNEAQ (reference sequence). The CDR3 DNA follows: TGTGCCAGCACCCTAGGGGATGGAACTGAAGCTTTCTTT. Protein sequence: CASTLGDGTEAFF.

The rearrangement uses TRBV9 and TRBJ2-3; D perhaps matches TRBD2 (6 bases). The CDR3 extends over 13 amino acids. V was pared by 4 bases and J by 7 bases, with 13 bases between. Germline CDR1 reads SGDLS; CDR2 reads YYNGEE. CDR3 loop: CASSSSTRHTQYF. CDR3 DNA: TGTGCCAGCAGCTCCTCGACTAGGCATACGCAGTATTTT.

V and J are TRBV6-5 and TRBJ2-1, with 8 nucleotides matching TRBD2. This CDR3 region has 15 residues. The trim removed 6 bases at V and 4 bases at J, leaving 8 bases unmatched. From germline, CDR1 is MNHEY and CDR2 SVGAGI. CDR3 sequence: CASRSSGQSYNEQFF. CDR3 in DNA: TGTGCCAGCAGATCTAGCGGGCAAAGTTACAATGAGCAGTTCTTC.

The chain uses TRBV27 and TRBJ2-2; no reliable D call. CDR3 size: 14 residues. V was trimmed by 6 bases and J by 4 bases, leaving 12 bases between them. Germline V lookup: CDR1 MNHEY, CDR2 SMNVEV (reference sequence). CDR3 amino acids: CASSREWATGELFF. The CDR3 DNA follows: TGTGCCAGCAGCCGAGAATGGGCCACCGGGGAGCTGTTTTTT.

CDR3 region: CASTETLNGGPGTGARQPQHF. DNA for the CDR3: TGTGCCAGCACTGAGACCCTCAACGGGGGTCCCGGGACAGGGGCGAGGCAGCCCCAGCATTTT. This chain links TRBV27 with TRBJ1-5; 10 positions agree with TRBD1. Per germline, CDR1 MNHEY and CDR2 SMNVEV (reference sequence). V trimming: 7 bases; J trimming: 7 bases; junction bases outside the gene matches: 28. The CDR3 has 21 residues.